This T cell receptor beta chain was obtained from a study of control samples from healthy donors and cancer patients. This clone was found many times. Germline V gene lookup returns CDR1 MGHRA and CDR2 YSYEKL. CDR3 size: 17 residues. Trimming took off 0 bases at V and 5 bases at J, with 20 bases between the two ends. TCRdb's table, derived via immunoSEQ multiplex PCR, lists solely in-frame clones and lacks some. The sample lists about 80,000 clones; 70% to 90% were seen once. The sequencing input was blood. The chain has TRBV4-1 and TRBJ2-7, with D tentatively TRBD2 (5 bases). This clonotype originated in a woman aged 60-75 years in good health. CDR3 coding DNA: TGCGCCAGCAGCCAAGAAGTCAGGTGGCTATTCGGGGACGAGCAGTACTTC. Translated, it gives CASSQEVRWLFGDEQYF.